The 32 T cell receptor beta chains listed next were all sequenced from one sample in a study of blood T cells in healthy people across ages. Together with a sample-barcoded 5' primer, a J-beta primer mix was included in a second PCR lasting roughly 6 to 12 cycles. Via MiXCR, TCRdb re-called the 5' RACE reads, giving one row per CDR3 protein. The sample has roughly 720,000 distinct CDR3 sequences, roughly 50% seen once. What was sequenced was blood. These receptors all stem from a man older than 75 in good health.

The chain carries TRBV12-3 or TRBV12-4 and TRBJ2-7; 8 bases fit TRBD1. The V and J ends lost 4 bases and 1 base, in that order; junction bases with no gene match: 3. CDR3 length equals 14 residues. The CDR3 loop reads CASSWGQASYEQYF. The DNA of the CDR3 is TGTGCCAGCAGTTGGGGACAGGCATCCTACGAGCAGTACTTC.

The V call is TRBV15, the J call TRBJ2-1; D is possibly TRBD1 or TRBD2 (5 bases each). With 0 bases removed from V and 7 bases from J, the gap between germline ends came to 19 bases. Per the germline V gene, CDR1 is LNHNV and CDR2 is YYDKDF (reference sequence). CDR3 length: 17 amino acids. The DNA for the CDR3 is TGTGCCACCAGCAGAGATGGGGCGGGCGGAACAATGAATGAGCAGTTCTTC. This translates into CATSRDGAGGTMNEQFF.

As for this clonotype: At one boundary the junction diverges from the germline segment, which might be a read error. V is TRBV3-1 and J is TRBJ1-2, with D possibly matching TRBD1 (6 bases). The germline V gene has CDR1 LGHDT and CDR2 YNNKEL (reference sequence). The CDR3 is 11 amino acids. The CDR3 spells CASSRGTSSTF. The CDR3 region has the DNA TGCGCCAGCAGCCGGGGGACATCGTCCACCTTC.

The chain carries TRBV24-1 and TRBJ2-3; 10 bases align to TRBD1. The CDR3 sequence is 17 residues long. V shed 4 bases and J 0 bases; nucleotides not matched to a gene: 6. CDR1 is KGHDR, CDR2 SFDVKD, per germline. Written as DNA, the CDR3 is TGTGCCACCAGTGACGTGGACAGGGGGTCGAGCACAGATACGCAGTATTTT. Translation: CATSDVDRGSSTDTQYF.

The V and J genes are TRBV5-4 and TRBJ2-1; D is perhaps TRBD2 (5 bases). CDR3 length: 14 amino acids. Germline CDR1 is SGHNT and CDR2 is YYREEE (reference sequence). Trimming shortened V by 0 bases and J by 6 bases, and 10 bases separated the two germline ends. In DNA form, the CDR3 reads TGTGCCAGCAGCTTGGGAGGGCGGCGCAATGAGCAGTTCTTC. The encoded protein is CASSLGGRRNEQFF.

V and J are TRBV5-1 and TRBJ2-5; 9 nucleotides line up with TRBD2. The J call may not be correct, given that the DNA end is closer to TRBJ2-7. The CDR3 covers 18 residues. Germline V gene lookup returns CDR1 SGHRS and CDR2 YFSETQ. The CDR3 DNA reads TGCGCCAGCAGCTCATATCGGCTAGCGGGACCTCGAGAGGGCGAGCAGTACTTC. It specifies CASSSYRLAGPREGEQYF.

The chain links TRBV20-1 to TRBJ2-3, with D perhaps TRBD1 or TRBD2 (6 bases each). This CDR3 is 16 amino acids long. V was shortened by 5 bases and J by 14 bases, with 32 bases between the two germline ends. Germline CDR1 is DFQATT and CDR2 is SNEGSKA (reference sequence). The CDR3 spells CSARPDGGPGGRDAYF. CDR3 DNA: TGCAGTGCTCGACCGGACGGGGGCCCCGGGGGCAGAGACGCGTATTTT.

There are a few counts of this clonotype. This chain joins TRBV18 and TRBJ2-7; D uncertain. The germline gives CDR1 KGHSH, CDR2 LQKENI. This CDR3 contains 15 residues. V dropped 3 bases and J dropped 5 bases, with 17 bases sitting between them. CDR3 coding DNA: TGTGCCAGCTCACCTCTCGGATCGGGCTCTAACGAGCAGTACTTC. Its protein is CASSPLGSGSNEQYF.

V usage is TRBV7-9 and J usage is TRBJ2-7; 8 nucleotides match TRBD1. The germline gives CDR1 SEHNR, CDR2 FQNEAQ (reference sequence). Losses at the gene ends were 5 bases for V and 1 base for J; bases not matched to a gene: 7. The CDR3 length is 15 residues. The CDR3 sequence is CASSGGQVMSYEQYF. The CDR3 nucleotides read TGTGCCAGCAGCGGGGGACAGGTGATGTCCTACGAGCAGTACTTC.

This clonotype has only a few counts. This rearrangement joins TRBV10-3 to TRBJ1-1, with 8 bases that match TRBD1. With V trimmed by 5 bases and J by 6 bases, 5 bases remained unmatched. This CDR3 region has 13 residues. Germline V gene sequence: CDR1 ENHRY, CDR2 SYGVKD. CDR3 DNA: TGTGCCATCAGTCCGGGACAGGTCTCTGAAGCTTTCTTT. Its protein is CAISPGQVSEAFF.

The chain is built from TRBV9 and TRBJ2-7; TRBD2 agrees at 7 bases. The CDR3 spans 15 residues. V lost 3 bases to trimming and J lost 4 bases; unmatched junction nucleotides: 10. The germline gives CDR1 SGDLS, CDR2 YYNGEE. In DNA, the CDR3 is TGTGCCAGCAGCGAGACCGCTAGCGGAAATTACGAGCAGTACTTC. Its protein product is CASSETASGNYEQYF. The whole variable domain, filled in from reference TRBV9 and TRBJ2-7, reads DSGVTQTPKHLITATGQRVTLRCSPRSGDLSVYWYQQSLDQGLQFLIQYYNGEERAKGNILERFSAQQFPDLHSELNLSSLELGDSALYFCASSETASGNYEQYFGPGTRLTVT.

The chain couples TRBV5-5 to TRBJ2-5; no definite D call. The J call may be faulty, since TRBJ2-7 better matches the DNA end. This CDR3 has 14 amino acids. Germline CDR1 is SGHKS and CDR2 is YYEKEE (reference sequence). The CDR3 loop is CASSPPPVGDEQYF. The CDR3 nucleotides are TGTGCCAGCAGCCCCCCCCCAGTCGGCGACGAGCAGTACTTC.

This clonotype was picked up one time. The V and J genes are TRBV20-1 and TRBJ2-1; 9 bases match TRBD2. The ends lost 1 base at V and 8 bases at J; junction bases unmatched: 12. This CDR3 has 16 amino acids. CDR1 and CDR2 from the germline V gene are DFQATT and SNEGSKA (reference sequence). The CDR3 bases are TGCAGTGCTAGAGCGGTCGGTAGCGGGAGTTTCCATGAGCAGTTCTTC. It translates to CSARAVGSGSFHEQFF.

The rearrangement uses TRBV29-1 and TRBJ2-1; D is possibly TRBD2 (6 bases). The assigned J gene may be wrong: the sequence end matches TRBJ2-7 better. Germline V gene sequence: CDR1 SQVTM, CDR2 ANQGSEA. The CDR3 length is 14 residues. The CDR3 sequence is CSVAPGGAYNEQYF. CDR3 nucleotides: TGCAGCGTTGCTCCCGGCGGGGCCTACAATGAGCAGTACTTC.

This clonotype was counted between two and nine times. The rearrangement joins TRBV20-1 to TRBJ2-1; possible D gene TRBD1, 5 bases. This CDR3 contains 15 residues. Germline lookup yields CDR1 DFQATT and CDR2 SNEGSKA (reference sequence). Trimming left V 1 base short and J 1 base short, with 11 bases between. The CDR3 is CSARVSGHSYNEQFF. The CDR3 DNA sequence: TGCAGTGCTAGAGTTTCAGGACATTCCTACAATGAGCAGTTCTTC.

The chain recombines TRBV7-3 with TRBJ1-6; 11 bases fit TRBD1. From germline, CDR1 is SGHTA and CDR2 FQGTGA. The trim removed 4 bases at V and 7 bases at J, leaving 9 bases unmatched. The CDR3 is made up of 17 amino acids. The CDR3 DNA reads TGTGCCAGCAGCTCAATTGGACAGGGGGCGAACAATTCACCCCTCCACTTT. Translated, it gives CASSSIGQGANNSPLHF.

The chain combines TRBV6-4 with TRBJ1-5; D is unclear. V lost 0 bases and J 8 bases, leaving 11 bases between the germline ends. The CDR3 length is 14 residues. The germline CDR1 and CDR2 sequences are MRHNA and SNTAGT. CDR3 region: CASSDSGGVEPQHF. DNA for the CDR3: TGTGCCAGCAGTGACTCGGGAGGAGTCGAGCCCCAGCATTTT.

The gene calls are TRBV13 and TRBJ2-4, with D perhaps TRBD1 or TRBD2 (5 bases each). The J call is in doubt because the DNA end fits TRBJ2-7 better. This CDR3 contains 15 residues. Germline assignment: CDR1 PRHDT and CDR2 FYEKMQ (reference sequence). DNA for the CDR3: TGTGCCAGCAGCTTCTCCGGGGCCCCCAACCACGAGCAGTACTTC. It translates to CASSFSGAPNHEQYF.

The sample holds a few counts of this clonotype. The chain uses TRBV7-2 and TRBJ2-3, with D tentatively TRBD2 (5 bases). The CDR3 sequence is 16 residues long. Trimming took off 4 bases at V and 4 bases at J, with 18 bases between the two ends. Germline CDR1 SGHTA, CDR2 FQGNSA. This CDR3 reads CASSSPTEERADTQYF. The CDR3 nucleotides are TGTGCCAGCAGCTCCCCGACGGAGGAGAGGGCAGATACGCAGTATTTT.

This clonotype came up a few times. The chain joins TRBV20-1 to TRBJ2-5; D uncertain. Trimming pared 5 bases from V and 2 bases from J, leaving 9 bases between. Germline CDR1 is DFQATT and CDR2 is SNEGSKA (reference sequence). The CDR3 consists of 12 residues. The CDR3 loop is CSAPYVQETQYF. The CDR3 nucleotides are TGCAGTGCTCCATACGTACAAGAGACCCAGTACTTC.

This clonotype was seen more than once but under ten times. The chain has TRBV20-1 and TRBJ2-1, with 7 bases identical to TRBD2. This CDR3 is built from 16 residues. Germline loops: CDR1 DFQATT, CDR2 SNEGSKA (reference sequence). Trimming removed 0 bases from V and 2 bases from J; junction bases left unmatched: 7. CDR3 loop: CSARDRTSGAYNEQFF. In DNA form, the CDR3 reads TGCAGTGCTAGAGACCGGACGAGCGGGGCCTACAATGAGCAGTTCTTC.

V and J are TRBV4-1 and TRBJ1-2, with a possible D match to TRBD1 (5 bases). CDR3 length equals 15 residues. Germline V gene data show CDR1 as MGHRA and CDR2 as YSYEKL. With 0 bases removed from V and 4 bases from J, the gap between germline ends came to 12 bases. CDR3 in DNA: TGCGCCAGCAGCCAAGATGGGAACAGGACCTATGGCTACACCTTC. Translated, it gives CASSQDGNRTYGYTF.

This clonotype showed up just a few times. The V gene is TRBV6-2 or TRBV6-3, the J gene TRBJ2-1, with 10 bases identical to TRBD2. The V segment lost 10 bases and the J segment 6 bases; nucleotides outside the gene matches: 12. In germline, CDR1 is MNHEY, CDR2 SVGEGT. The CDR3 contains 15 residues. In DNA form, the CDR3 reads TGTGCCATCAGGGCCCCTAGCGGGAGACCCAATGAGCAGTTCTTC. Translated, it gives CAIRAPSGRPNEQFF.

A few counts support this clonotype. This chain joins TRBV20-1 and TRBJ2-1; D gene uncertain. CDR1 DFQATT and CDR2 SNEGSKA come from the germline V gene (reference sequence). V lost 1 base to trimming and J lost 0 bases, with 7 bases between them. This CDR3 contains 14 residues. In DNA form, the CDR3 reads TGCAGTGCTAGAGGACTCAGCTCCTACAATGAGCAGTTCTTC. As protein: CSARGLSSYNEQFF.

V usage is TRBV7-2 and J usage is TRBJ2-5; TRBD2 is a possible D gene (5 bases). The CDR3 loop spans 13 amino acids. Per germline, CDR1 SGHTA and CDR2 FQGNSA. V was shortened by 5 bases and J by 4 bases, with 11 bases between the two germline ends. CDR3 sequence (DNA): TGTGCCAGCAGCGCCACTAGGGCAGAGACCCAGTACTTC. It codes for CASSATRAETQYF. Variable domain in full (rest from reference TRBV7-2 and TRBJ2-5): GAGVSQSPSNKVTEKGKDVELRCDPISGHTALYWYRQSLGQGLEFLIYFQGNSAPDKSGLPSDRFSAERTGGSVSTLTIQRTQQEDSAVYLCASSATRAETQYFGPGTRLLVL.

The chain joins TRBV7-8 to TRBJ2-5; D is perhaps TRBD2 (5 bases). The end of the DNA fits TRBJ2-7 better, so the J call may be wrong. The CDR3 totals 13 residues. CDR1 SGHVS and CDR2 FQNEAQ come from the germline V gene. The CDR3 sequence is CASSLVRGSEQYF. The CDR3 DNA is TGTGCCAGCAGCTTAGTTCGGGGATCCGAGCAGTACTTC.

This rearrangement joins TRBV14 to TRBJ2-5; TRBD2 matches 7 bases. After removal of 0 bases from V and 4 bases from J, the junction contained 8 bases not matched to a gene. The CDR3 has 16 amino acids. Germline CDR1 and CDR2: SGHDN and FVKESK. The CDR3: CASSQDLGTSAETQYF. The CDR3 DNA reads as TGTGCCAGCAGCCAAGATTTGGGAACTAGCGCAGAGACCCAGTACTTC.

V is TRBV20-1 and J is TRBJ2-5; TRBD2 matches at 8 bases. The CDR3 sequence is 12 residues long. CDR1 and CDR2 from the germline V gene are DFQATT and SNEGSKA (reference sequence). Here the CDR3 reads CRASGSLETQYF. For the CDR3, the DNA is TGCAGGGCGAGCGGGAGTTTAGAGACCCAGTACTTC.

This clonotype appeared a few times. The gene calls are TRBV4-2 and TRBJ2-1; 12 bases fit TRBD2. The germline CDR1 and CDR2 sequences are LGHNA and YNFKEQ. The CDR3 runs to 19 residues. The junction had 7 bases not matched to a gene; V was cut back by 0 bases and J by 1 base. Written as DNA, the CDR3 is TGTGCCAGCAGCCAAGACGCACTAGCGGGGGGATATTCCTACAATGAGCAGTTCTTC. Translated, it gives CASSQDALAGGYSYNEQFF.

The chain has TRBV28 and TRBJ2-1; D ambiguous. CDR3 length: 14 residues. Trimming left V 6 bases short and J 8 bases short, with 17 bases between. The germline gives CDR1 MDHEN, CDR2 SYDVKM. For the CDR3, the DNA is TGTGCCAGCAGGCTCGGTTTGGGCCCCGATGAGCAGTTCTTC. Protein: CASRLGLGPDEQFF.

The V and J genes are TRBV12-3 or TRBV12-4 and TRBJ1-1; 8 positions match TRBD1. CDR3 length equals 15 residues. J was trimmed by 4 bases and V by 5 bases; bases with no gene match: 9. DNA of the CDR3: TGTGCCAGCAGTAGAACGGACAGGGTGGCCACTGAAGCTTTCTTT. This codes for CASSRTDRVATEAFF.

The chain carries TRBV20-1 and TRBJ1-2, with D unresolved. V was pared by 3 bases and J by 8 bases, with 25 bases between. Germline V gene sequence: CDR1 DFQATT, CDR2 SNEGSKA (reference sequence). The CDR3 is 16 residues long. Here the CDR3 DNA reads TGCAGTGCTAGTACGGGAACCCCGTGGAAAATAAGGGGCTACACCTTC. It translates to CSASTGTPWKIRGYTF.